At least ten counts were recorded for the clone carrying this T cell receptor (beta chain). Its antigen is currently unknown. These data are taken from a study of human T cells and chemical hapten exposure. Whole-study results and caveats: TCRs above 1 in 1000 frequency did not change with DPC sensitization.

The V end was cut by 6 bases, the J end by 7 bases, with 10 bases between. There are 12 residues in the CDR3. Regarding time point: healthy volunteer bleed at 2 weeks. Unseparated into fractions, whole blood served as the source from which total RNA was extracted. Library preparation tagged each individual cDNA molecule with a unique molecular identifier. In the study's own analysis: Sample TCR totals centred on a median of approximately 100,000, ranging about 23,224 to 700,000. TCRdb re-called the RACE reads through MiXCR, storing one row per CDR3 protein. None of the V and J calls come from the authors' own analysis; TCRdb made them. The data contain 80,000 to 100,000 distinct CDR3 sequences, roughly 8% of them singletons.

The rearrangement uses TRBV12-3 or TRBV12-4 and TRBJ1-5; no clear D. Sequenced input: whole blood. The origin of this receptor is a female donor in good health. Some clones in this sample may be carry-over from other donors' samples. CDR3 sequence reads: CASSLQWQPQHF. CDR3 DNA sequence: TGTGCCAGCAGCCTTCAGTGGCAGCCCCAGCATTTT.